These 19 T cell receptor beta chains share one sample of origin, sequenced in a study of T cell repertoires in cytomegalovirus infection. TCRdb redid the calling of the reads with MiXCR, one entry per CDR3 protein. Of roughly 600,000 distinct CDR3 sequences detected, 20% to 25% appear once; the ten largest clones hold around 7.6%. Specimen: CD8+ T cells from PBMCs. The receptors were sampled from a human donor in good health (CMV status not recorded). Some clones in this sample may be carry-over from other donors' samples.

This clonotype occurred many times. This chain connects TRBV28 to TRBJ2-3; D uncertain. The germline V gene has CDR1 MDHEN and CDR2 SYDVKM. Trimming pared 5 bases from V and 6 bases from J, leaving 12 bases between. This CDR3 has 13 amino acids. The CDR3 here is CASSLIPHDTQYF. The CDR3 DNA sequence: TGTGCCAGCAGTCTTATACCCCATGATACGCAGTATTTT.

The V gene is TRBV7-9, the J gene TRBJ1-2; D is possibly TRBD1 (5 bases). V lost 1 base and J lost 2, with 11 bases in between. Germline loops: CDR1 SEHNR, CDR2 FQNEAQ (reference sequence). There are 15 residues in the CDR3. The CDR3, as DNA: TGTGCCAGCAGCTTAGAAGTGGGGCAGAACTATGGCTACACCTTC. Translating it yields CASSLEVGQNYGYTF.

The V gene is TRBV28, the J gene TRBJ2-3; TRBD2 aligns across 12 bases. CDR3 length: 17 residues. The V gene end was trimmed by 8 bases and the J gene end by 0 bases; junction bases not matched to a gene: 9. Germline loops: CDR1 MDHEN, CDR2 SYDVKM. The CDR3 DNA is TGTGCCAGCTGTACTAGCGGGGGGCCTACTAGCACAGATACGCAGTATTTT. This codes for CASCTSGGPTSTDTQYF.

A few counts support this clonotype. The rearrangement joins TRBV25-1 to TRBJ2-7, with D unresolved. V gave up 0 bases and J gave up 0 bases, with 9 bases separating them. The CDR3 runs 15 residues. In germline, CDR1 is MGHDK, CDR2 SYGVNS. The CDR3 loop reads CASSEYYTPSYEQYF. The CDR3 region has the DNA TGTGCCAGCAGTGAATATTACACTCCCTCCTACGAGCAGTACTTC.

The J gene is TRBJ2-2, the V gene TRBV29-1, with 7 bases lining up with TRBD2. The CDR3 runs to 14 residues. The germline V gene encodes CDR1 SQVTM and CDR2 ANQGSEA. Unmatched junction bases numbered 3, after V lost 4 bases and J lost 1 base. CDR3 in DNA: TGCAGCGTTGCCGGCGGGGGGAACACCGGGGAGCTGTTTTTT. The encoded protein is CSVAGGGNTGELFF.

This clonotype was observed many times. V and J are TRBV27 and TRBJ2-7, with D possibly TRBD1 on 5 matching bases. CDR3 length: 14 amino acids. Trimming took off 3 bases at V and 1 base at J, with 10 bases between the two ends. From germline, CDR1 is MNHEY and CDR2 SMNVEV (reference sequence). CDR3 nucleotide sequence: TGTGCCAGCAGTTTGGCGACAGATTCCTACGAGCAGTACTTC. Amino acids: CASSLATDSYEQYF.

This clonotype was seen a handful of times. A much bigger clone sits one base away, suggesting this may be a read error. The chain links TRBV28 to TRBJ2-3; either TRBD1 or TRBD2 may fit D (5 bases each). Germline CDR1 MDHEN, CDR2 SYDVKM. V dropped 8 bases and J dropped 2 bases, with 5 bases sitting between them. The CDR3 sequence is 11 residues long. The CDR3 spells CASGTTDTQYF. In DNA form, the CDR3 reads TGTGCCAGCGGGACCACAGATACGCAGTATTTT.

Comments on this clonotype: This clone may be a read error of a much larger clone one base away. J is TRBJ1-6 and V is TRBV7-2, with 9 positions matching TRBD1. Germline V gene data show CDR1 as SGHTA and CDR2 as FQGNSA. CDR3 length: 17 amino acids. J lost 4 bases, V lost 2 bases, and 6 bases had no gene match. The CDR3 region is CASSLWDRESYNSPLHF. In nucleotides, the CDR3 is TGTGCCAGCAGCTTATGGGACAGGGAGTCGTATAATTCACCCCTCCACTTT.

This clonotype occurred a few times. V usage is TRBV6-2 or TRBV6-3 and J usage is TRBJ1-2; D unresolved. This CDR3 contains 13 residues. Germline V CDR1 and CDR2: MNHEY, SVGEGT. The V and J ends lost 2 bases and 4 bases respectively, with 8 bases between them. The chain's CDR3 is CASSYVDTYGYTF. The CDR3, as DNA: TGTGCCAGCAGTTACGTCGACACCTATGGCTACACCTTC.

This clonotype came up a few times. The rearrangement uses TRBV28 and TRBJ1-1; D unclear. Trimming took 4 bases from V and 0 from J, leaving 18 bases between them. Germline values: CDR1 MDHEN, CDR2 SYDVKM. CDR3 length: 17 residues. The CDR3 DNA sequence: TGTGCCAGCAGTTGGGGATACGTCGTGTCACTGAACACTGAAGCTTTCTTT. Protein sequence: CASSWGYVVSLNTEAFF.

The V call is TRBV19, the J call TRBJ1-1, with a possible D match to TRBD1 (6 bases). This CDR3 contains 13 residues. Trimming took 6 bases from V and 8 from J, leaving 16 bases between them. Germline V lookup: CDR1 LNHDA, CDR2 SQIVND (reference sequence). In nucleotides, the CDR3 is TGTGCCAGTAGGGGACATGAGGGGCAAGAAGCTTTCTTT. Encoded protein: CASRGHEGQEAFF. Looking up the rest from reference TRBV19 and TRBJ1-1 gives the full variable domain: DGGITQSPKYLFRKEGQNVTLSCEQNLNHDAMYWYRQDPGQGLRLIYYSQIVNDFQKGDIAEGYSVSREKKESFPLTVTSAQKNPTAFYLCASRGHEGQEAFFGQGTRLTVV.

This clonotype has more than one count but fewer than ten. The chain couples TRBV5-1 to TRBJ1-2; D is unresolved. The CDR3 spans 10 residues. CDR1 and CDR2 from the germline V gene are SGHRS and YFSETQ. Trimming pared 6 bases from V and 7 bases from J, leaving 7 bases between. The CDR3 loop is CASKGIGYTF. In DNA, the CDR3 is TGCGCCAGCAAAGGGATTGGCTACACCTTC.

This clonotype was counted many times. The chain couples TRBV6-2 or TRBV6-3 to TRBJ1-1; no definite D call. Looked up from germline, CDR1 is MNHEY and CDR2 is SVGEGT. V gave up 0 bases and J gave up 2 bases, with 13 bases separating them. This CDR3 contains 16 residues. This CDR3 is CASSYSTKAGNTEAFF. The CDR3 nucleotides read TGTGCCAGCAGTTACTCGACCAAGGCGGGCAACACTGAAGCTTTCTTT.

Concerning this clonotype itself: This sequence may be a read error, since a much larger clone differs from it by one base. The V gene is TRBV7-3, the J gene TRBJ2-2; D call uncertain. This CDR3 spans 16 amino acids. CDR1 SGHTA and CDR2 FQGTGA come from the germline V gene. The CDR3 loop reads CVSSHWTAANTGELFF. The CDR3, as DNA: TGTGTCAGCAGCCACTGGACGGCCGCGAACACCGGGGAGCTGTTTTTT.

This clonotype came up many times. The genes are TRBV4-1 and TRBJ2-2; TRBD2 matches 7 bases. The ends lost 6 bases at V and 9 bases at J; junction bases unmatched: 7. Germline values: CDR1 MGHRA, CDR2 YSYEKL. The CDR3 covers 13 residues. CDR3 coding DNA: TGCGCCAGCAGGAGCGGGGCTGCCCGGGAGCTGTTTTTT. Its protein product is CASRSGAARELFF.

This clonotype has at least ten counts. V gene TRBV7-2 combines with J gene TRBJ2-7; D is ambiguous. V lost 5 bases to trimming and J lost 6 bases, with 23 bases between them. In germline, CDR1 is SGHTA, CDR2 FQGNSA. The CDR3 covers 16 residues. CDR3 sequence: CASSPYPGSTSFEQYV. The CDR3 DNA reads TGTGCCAGCAGCCCGTATCCGGGCTCTACATCTTTCGAGCAGTACGTC.

This clonotype was picked up many times. The CDR3 sequence is CASSFPGVWSYNEQFF. In DNA form, the CDR3 reads TGTGCCAGCAGTTTCCCTGGGGTATGGTCCTACAATGAGCAGTTCTTC. The chain links TRBV12-3 or TRBV12-4 to TRBJ2-1, with D unresolved. The CDR3 sequence is 16 residues long. V lost 3 bases and J 1 base, leaving 13 bases between the germline ends.

The J gene is TRBJ2-3, the V gene TRBV28, with 10 bases identical to TRBD2. Germline CDR1 is MDHEN and CDR2 is SYDVKM. The CDR3 extends over 16 amino acids. V trimming: 1 base; J trimming: 8 bases; junction bases outside the gene matches: 9. In DNA form, the CDR3 reads TGTGCCAGCAGTTTATATCCAGCGGGGGGGCTGGGTACGCAGTATTTT. Translating it yields CASSLYPAGGLGTQYF.

This clonotype was observed many times. The chain is built from TRBV28 and TRBJ1-3, with D uncertain. This CDR3 has 14 residues. The V end was cut by 4 bases, the J end by 0 bases, with 7 bases between. Germline loops: CDR1 MDHEN, CDR2 SYDVKM. CDR3 residues: CASSSWFSGNTIYF. The CDR3 DNA reads as TGTGCCAGCAGTTCTTGGTTCTCTGGAAACACCATATATTTT.